This TCR beta chain is drawn from a study of OX40 agonist ivuxolimab in advanced cancers. For the study at large: Clinicians treated patients with ivuxolimab, an agonistic anti-OX40 (CD134) antibody. Each patient was given ivuxolimab into a vein every 2 weeks, at 0.01 to 10 mg/kg. Aged roughly 23 to 80 with a mean of around 60 years, they were roughly 83% male.

Study results and caveats: The study found among the lowest clonal expansion in partial responders at 0.1-3.0 mg/kg.

The assay was immunoSEQ multiplex PCR, and TCRdb's table has in-frame clones only and misses some. Of 30,000 to 45,000 clones listed, about 93% are singletons. This clone came up once. The antigen is unknown. The material sequenced was CD4+ or CD8+ T cells sorted from blood, taken in a trial of the OX40 agonist ivuxolimab. The sequence came from an adult with an advanced solid tumor such as melanoma, head and neck, liver or kidney cancer.

This CDR3 is CASNGRMSEQFF. The CDR3 nucleotides read TGTGCCAGCAACGGGAGAATGAGTGAGCAGTTCTTC. The genes are TRBV2 and TRBJ2-1, with TRBD2 as a possible D gene (6 bases). Germline V lookup: CDR1 SNHLY, CDR2 FYNNEI. The V and J ends lost 7 bases and 9 bases respectively, with 13 bases between them. This CDR3 comprises 12 residues.